The 32 T cell receptor beta chains below come from one sample, sequenced in a study of post-analysis software for immune sequencing data. No antigens are known for them. TCR beta libraries were prepared from cDNA with unique molecular identifiers. A single record per CDR3 protein comes from TCRdb applying MiXCR to the PCR reads. The table has approximately 570,000 distinct CDR3 sequences, about 40% seen once. Study-level results: Included in a set of five TRBV segments more frequent in patients than controls were TRBV5-6, TRBV5-1 and TRBV20-1.

Sequencing was performed on blood. These receptors were taken from a girl aged 5-17 years with multiple sclerosis.

The V gene is TRBV20-1, the J gene TRBJ2-3; D gene unclear. Germline V gene sequence: CDR1 DFQATT, CDR2 SNEGSKA (reference sequence). The CDR3 spans 13 residues. V lost 7 bases and J lost 4, with 15 bases in between. The DNA for the CDR3 is TGCAGTGGCTCGCTGAACTACCCAGATACGCAGTATTTT. Translation: CSGSLNYPDTQYF.

This clonotype has only a few counts. The chain carries TRBV5-1 and TRBJ1-1; no clear D gene. Trimming stripped 0 bases from V and 3 bases from J, with 9 bases between. Germline V gene lookup returns CDR1 SGHRS and CDR2 YFSETQ. The CDR3 has 14 residues. CDR3 region: CASSLEEFYTEAFF. The CDR3 nucleotides are TGCGCCAGCAGCTTGGAAGAGTTTTACACTGAAGCTTTCTTT.

The chain is built from TRBV6-6 and TRBJ1-5; tentative D call: TRBD1 (6 bases). Germline V gene sequence: CDR1 MNHNY, CDR2 SVGAGI (reference sequence). V was cut by 0 bases and J by 10 bases, with 10 bases left in between. The length of the CDR3 is 13 residues. The chain's CDR3 is CASSYSDSPPQHF. As DNA, the CDR3 is TGTGCCAGCAGTTACTCGGACAGTCCCCCCCAGCATTTT.

The chain recombines TRBV7-9 with TRBJ2-1; TRBD1 agrees at 10 bases. The germline V gene has CDR1 SEHNR and CDR2 FQNEAQ (reference sequence). V was clipped by 8 bases and J by 7 bases; unmatched bases: 11. The CDR3 runs to 15 residues. The CDR3 bases are TGTGCCAGCTTGCTCCGGGACAGGGGAGGGAATGAGCAGTTCTTC. It codes for CASLLRDRGGNEQFF.

J is TRBJ1-2 and V is TRBV10-3; D unclear. With 8 bases removed from V and 5 bases from J, the gap between germline ends came to 21 bases. CDR3 length equals 15 residues. Germline V CDR1 and CDR2: ENHRY, SYGVKD. The CDR3 DNA is TGTGCCATCGGTAACGGACCCGAGGCTTCTTATGGCTACACCTTC. It yields the protein CAIGNGPEASYGYTF.

A few counts support this clonotype. The gene calls are TRBV6-2 or TRBV6-3 and TRBJ2-3, with D possibly being TRBD1 (6 bases). Germline V lookup: CDR1 MNHEY, CDR2 SVGEGT. This CDR3 has 13 residues. The CDR3 nucleotides read TGTACCATCTGGGGACATCGCACAGATACGCAGTATTTT. Protein product: CTIWGHRTDTQYF.

A single count supports this clonotype. The rearrangement joins TRBV29-1 to TRBJ2-3; TRBD2 is a possible D gene (5 bases). The CDR3 runs to 12 residues. Germline values: CDR1 SQVTM, CDR2 ANQGSEA. Trimming stripped 4 bases from V and 6 bases from J, with 11 bases between. The CDR3 DNA sequence: TGCAGCGTTGGACGTAGGGAGGATACGCAGTATTTT. Residues: CSVGRREDTQYF.

The V gene is TRBV27, the J gene TRBJ2-3; weak D call: TRBD2 (5 bases). Trimming left V 5 bases short and J 8 bases short, with 17 bases between. This CDR3 comprises 14 residues. Germline V gene lookup returns CDR1 MNHEY and CDR2 SMNVEV (reference sequence). The CDR3 reads CASSPRPRTSTQYF. For the CDR3, the DNA is TGTGCCAGCAGTCCCCGACCTAGGACTTCTACGCAGTATTTT.

This clonotype was counted a few times. V is TRBV29-1 and J is TRBJ2-5, with 7 bases fitting TRBD2. The assigned J gene may be wrong: the sequence end matches TRBJ2-7 better. The CDR3 spans 15 residues. Germline loops: CDR1 SQVTM, CDR2 ANQGSEA. In DNA form, the CDR3 reads TGCAGCGTTGAAGAGGTTCTAGCGGTTAGCGGCGAGCAGTACTTC. This gives the protein CSVEEVLAVSGEQYF.

This clonotype has only a few counts. The genes are TRBV12-3 or TRBV12-4 and TRBJ2-1; 9 positions match TRBD2. The CDR3 has 16 residues. J gave up 3 bases and V 6 bases, and 9 bases lay outside the gene matches. Here the CDR3 reads CASSPRTSVNYNEQFF. The CDR3 region has the DNA TGTGCCAGCAGCCCACGGACTAGCGTGAACTACAATGAGCAGTTCTTC.

This clonotype has more than one count but fewer than ten. The gene calls are TRBV29-1 and TRBJ2-7; 7 positions agree with TRBD2. Per germline, CDR1 SQVTM and CDR2 ANQGSEA. The CDR3 consists of 13 residues. Germline trimming cut 6 bases from V and 1 base from J; bases unmatched to any gene: 6. The CDR3 reads CSVRAGESYEQYF. The CDR3 coding sequence is TGCAGCGTGCGCGCGGGGGAATCCTACGAGCAGTACTTC.

This chain uses TRBV7-9 with TRBJ2-1; 8 nucleotides match TRBD1. CDR3 length: 15 residues. V trimming: 5 bases; J trimming: 7 bases; junction bases outside the gene matches: 10. Germline V gene lookup returns CDR1 SEHNR and CDR2 FQNEAQ (reference sequence). CDR3 coding DNA: TGTGCCAGCAGCCCCGGCAGGGGGCTAGCGAATGAGCAGTTCTTC. This sequence encodes CASSPGRGLANEQFF.

Comment on this clonotype: A read error may produce the germline difference seen at one junction end. This chain joins TRBV5-1 and TRBJ2-2; 10 bases line up with TRBD2. The length of the CDR3 is 17 residues. CDR1 is SGHRS, CDR2 YFSETQ, per germline. The CDR3 region is CASSLAAGGPSTGELLF. The CDR3 DNA sequence: TGCGCCAGCAGCTTGGCAGCGGGGGGGCCGAGCACCGGGGAGCTGCTTTTT.

This sequence joins TRBV12-3 or TRBV12-4 and TRBJ2-1; 9 bases are a match to TRBD2. J gave up 6 bases and V 0 bases, and 6 bases lay outside the gene matches. This CDR3 contains 16 residues. The CDR3 coding sequence is TGTGCCAGCAGTTTAGCTAGCGGGAGAAAGTCCAATGAGCAGTTCTTC. It codes for CASSLASGRKSNEQFF.

V is TRBV7-2 and J is TRBJ2-1; 11 nucleotides agree with TRBD2. Germline V gene lookup returns CDR1 SGHTA and CDR2 FQGNSA. The CDR3 has 17 amino acids. The DNA of the CDR3 is TGTGCGACCAGGCTAGCGGGGGGCCTCAGCTCCTACAATGAGCAGTTCTTC. Protein: CATRLAGGLSSYNEQFF.

V gene TRBV24-1 combines with J gene TRBJ2-6, with 7 nucleotides matching TRBD1. J was trimmed by 1 base and V by 2 bases; bases with no gene match: 22. Looked up from germline, CDR1 is KGHDR and CDR2 is SFDVKD. The CDR3 is 23 amino acids. The DNA of the CDR3 is TGTGCCACCAGTGATTCGGTCGCCGTGCTTCGGGACAGCCCATTTTCTGGGGCCAACGTCCTGACTTTC. It codes for CATSDSVAVLRDSPFSGANVLTF.

This clonotype was recorded a few times. The V and J genes are TRBV10-3 and TRBJ2-7; D is unclear. Between the trimmed V and J ends, which lost 8 bases and 3 bases, there was a span of 17 bases. This CDR3 region has 14 residues. CDR1 is ENHRY and CDR2 is SYGVKD in the germline V gene. The CDR3 is CAIRSTGKIYEQYF. In nucleotides, the CDR3 is TGTGCCATCCGTTCTACTGGTAAGATCTACGAGCAGTACTTC.

This chain connects TRBV3-1 to TRBJ2-7, with D perhaps assigned TRBD1 or TRBD2 (5 bases each). CDR1 and CDR2 from the germline V gene are LGHDT and YNNKEL (reference sequence). CDR3 length equals 14 residues. Between the trimmed V and J ends, which lost 3 bases and 3 bases, there was a span of 12 bases. The CDR3 nucleotides read TGTGCCAGCAGCCATGGGGACCCCGGCTACGAGCAGTACTTC. Encoded protein: CASSHGDPGYEQYF.

The chain uses TRBV6-5 and TRBJ1-2, with TRBD1 matching over 7 bases. The length of the CDR3 is 11 residues. Germline trimming cut 10 bases from V and 4 bases from J; bases unmatched to any gene: 3. CDR1 and CDR2 (germline): MNHEY, SVGAGI. As DNA, the CDR3 is TGTGCCACCCACAGGGGCTATGGCTACACCTTC. Its protein is CATHRGYGYTF.

This clonotype was seen only a few times. Germline and junction disagree at one end, which may indicate a read error. This chain uses TRBV29-1 with TRBJ2-6; D may be TRBD1 (5 bases). The CDR3 extends over 18 amino acids. Germline V CDR1 and CDR2: SQVTM, ANQGSEA. This CDR3 reads CSVEADSTEHSGANVPTF. CDR3 DNA sequence: TGCAGCGTTGAAGCCGATTCAACGGAGCACTCTGGGGCCAACGTCCCGACTTTC.

In its sample, this clonotype was seen many times. At one end the junction does not follow the germline gene, possibly because of a read error. The chain is built from TRBV5-1 and TRBJ2-5, with D perhaps TRBD2 (5 bases). The CDR3 totals 13 residues. Germline CDR1 and CDR2: SGHRS and YFSETQ. The chain's CDR3 is CASSSGYQETQYF. The DNA for the CDR3 is TGTGCCAGCTCCAGCGGTTATCAAGAGACCCAGTACTTC. Drawing the rest from reference TRBV5-1 and TRBJ2-5, the complete variable domain is KAGVTQTPRYLIKTRGQQVTLSCSPISGHRSVSWYQQTPGQGLQFLFEYFSETQRNKGNFPGRFSGRQFSNSRSEMNVSTLELGDSALYLCASSSGYQETQYFGPGTRLLVL.

The chain links TRBV24-1 to TRBJ2-1; D is ambiguous. Germline V lookup: CDR1 KGHDR, CDR2 SFDVKD. Between the trimmed V and J ends, which lost 0 bases and 8 bases, there was a span of 10 bases. The CDR3 length is 14 residues. DNA of the CDR3: TGTGCCACCAGTGATTTGCTATCCCAGGATGAGCAGTTCTTC. Protein product: CATSDLLSQDEQFF.

This clonotype has just one count. The junction and the germline gene differ at one end; a read error may be behind it. The V gene is TRBV7-2, the J gene TRBJ2-1, with D perhaps assigned TRBD1 or TRBD2 (5 bases each). Germline V gene lookup returns CDR1 SGHTA and CDR2 FQGNSA. This CDR3 comprises 17 residues. CDR3 nucleotides: TGTGCCAGCAGCCGTTTTTGGGGGAAGCGAACCTACAATGAACAGTTCTTC. This gives the protein CASSRFWGKRTYNEQFF.

The J gene is TRBJ2-6, the V gene TRBV5-1; D is unresolved. Trimming stripped 6 bases from V and 1 base from J, with 14 bases between. Per germline, CDR1 SGHRS and CDR2 YFSETQ. The CDR3 loop spans 16 amino acids. The CDR3, as DNA: TGCGCCAGCAACTTAGAAGGGTTATCTGGGGCCAACGTCCTGACTTTC. It codes for CASNLEGLSGANVLTF.

A few counts support this clonotype. The rearrangement joins TRBV12-3 or TRBV12-4 to TRBJ2-7, with D possibly matching TRBD2 (6 bases). CDR3 length: 13 amino acids. Trimming pared 6 bases from V and 0 bases from J, leaving 9 bases between. CDR3 amino acids: CASRGLNSYEQYF. Written as DNA, the CDR3 is TGTGCCAGCAGGGGACTTAACTCCTACGAGCAGTACTTC.

V gene TRBV5-5 combines with J gene TRBJ1-2; TRBD1 is a possible D gene (5 bases). Germline CDR1 and CDR2: SGHKS and YYEKEE (reference sequence). Trimming took off 0 bases at V and 3 bases at J, with 15 bases between the two ends. The length of the CDR3 is 16 residues. The DNA for the CDR3 is TGTGCCAGCAGCTTGGTGGGCAGGGTCTCGGACTATGGCTACACCTTC. Residues: CASSLVGRVSDYGYTF.

The chain combines TRBV6-1 with TRBJ2-1; D gene unclear. The V gene lost 5 bases and the J gene lost 0 bases, with 17 bases spanning the gap. The CDR3 spans 17 residues. Germline V gene data show CDR1 as MNHNS and CDR2 as SASEGT. In DNA, the CDR3 is TGTGCCAGCAGTCAACTCCCCCACCGGAGCTCCTACAATGAGCAGTTCTTC. It specifies CASSQLPHRSSYNEQFF.

Comments on this clonotype: Mismatch with germline at one junction end may stem from a read error. The chain links TRBV5-1 to TRBJ2-1; 7 nucleotides line up with TRBD1. The CDR3 runs 15 residues. Germline V gene data show CDR1 as SGHRS and CDR2 as YFSETQ. The CDR3 reads CASSITGTEYNGQFF. The CDR3 region has the DNA TGCGCCAGCAGCATAACCGGGACAGAATACAATGGGCAGTTCTTC.

J is TRBJ1-2 and V is TRBV7-2, with 7 bases fitting TRBD1. CDR3 length equals 16 residues. Germline lookup yields CDR1 SGHTA and CDR2 FQGNSA. Losses at the gene ends were 2 bases for V and 6 bases for J; bases not matched to a gene: 12. The CDR3 region has the DNA TGTGCCAGCAGCTTAAAAGTGCGAGGGGGCGCAGATGGCTACACCTTC. Amino acid sequence: CASSLKVRGGADGYTF.

The V and J genes are TRBV15 and TRBJ1-2; D is ambiguous. CDR1 and CDR2 (germline): LNHNV, YYDKDF (reference sequence). Trimming stripped 0 bases from V and 12 bases from J, with 11 bases between. The CDR3 consists of 12 residues. The CDR3 region has the DNA TGTGCCACCAGCAGAGATCTCGCTTCCCACACCTTC. Amino acids: CATSRDLASHTF.

V is TRBV29-1 and J is TRBJ2-3; no clear D. This CDR3 is 15 amino acids long. The V and J ends lost 6 bases and 2 bases respectively, with 18 bases between them. Germline assignment: CDR1 SQVTM and CDR2 ANQGSEA. CDR3 bases: TGCAGCGTAGAGGACCCCGAGAGGTACACAGATACGCAGTATTTT. Translated: CSVEDPERYTDTQYF.

V usage is TRBV12-3 or TRBV12-4 and J usage is TRBJ1-4; no firm D call. Trimming left V 6 bases short and J 0 bases short, with 11 bases between. The CDR3 contains 15 residues. CDR3 in DNA: TGTGCCAGCAGCCTCTCGGCCGCAACTAATGAAAAACTGTTTTTT. It codes for CASSLSAATNEKLFF.